This T cell receptor (beta chain) is drawn from a study of blood T cell repertoires in COVID-19. Study as a whole: Samples of COVID-19 (acute and convalescent) were obtained from the United States, Italy and Spain. In each case, the material was cDNA or gDNA derived from T cells, B-cell-depleted T cells, or PBMCs.

In the original processing: Reference gene primer amplification yielded estimated nucleated cell counts. Assay used: immunoSEQ multiplex PCR; TCRdb lists only in-frame clones, some missing. The V and J calls and the clone size are those of that table, but D and trimming were determined from the DNA. The sample includes more than 85,000 clones, about 90% of them seen just once. The V gene's germline CDR1 is MGHRA and CDR2 YSYEKL. V lost 6 bases, J lost 0 bases, and 8 bases stayed unmatched. The CDR3 totals 15 residues. Sequenced: peripheral blood. The rearrangement links TRBV4-1 to TRBJ2-7, with TRBD1 matching over 7 bases. The sequence was obtained from a human donor in a cohort sampled during active COVID-19. The CDR3, as DNA: TGCGCCAGCAGGCCTAGACAGGGCGACTCCTACGAGCAGTACTTC. This translates into CASRPRQGDSYEQYF.